Listed below are T cell receptor beta chains from one sample, sequenced in a study of T cells in Graves' hyperthyroidism and ophthalmopathy. Using its own MiXCR run on the multiplex PCR reads, TCRdb lists one record per CDR3 protein. This sample has around 540,000 distinct CDR3 sequences, with about 16% found just once. Sequencing was carried out using blood. The receptors derive from a woman aged 25-40 years with Graves' ophthalmopathy. The CDR3 runs from the conserved cysteine through the conserved F or W. D genes are given only for firm matches. For some rows the clone size is stated as once, few or many, or as a class when expanded; others skip it.

V	size	D	J	DNA	CDR3
TRBV7-9	.	.	TRBJ2-1	TGTGCCAGCAGCCGGTCGGGCCGCTTATTTAACAATGAGCAGTTCTTC	CASSRSGRLFNNEQFF
TRBV5-1	many	TRBD2	TRBJ2-5	TGCGCCAGCACTCTGAGCGGGGGCCGTGAGACCCAGTACTTC	CASTLSGGRETQYF
TRBV3-1	.	TRBD2	TRBJ2-7	TGTGCCAGCAGCCAAGAAATCCCGGATTGGAGACTAGCGGGAGGAGCGGAGGAGCAGTACTTC	CASSQEIPDWRLAGGAEEQYF
TRBV6-1	.	TRBD1	TRBJ1-1	TGTGCCAGCAGTGCTGGTCGACAGGGAGGGAGAGAGGATGAAGCTTTCTTT	CASSAGRQGGREDEAFF
TRBV6-2/TRBV6-3	many	.	TRBJ2-1	TGTGCCAGCAGTTACTCGACTAGCAATGAGCAGTTCTTC	CASSYSTSNEQFF
TRBV6-1	.	.	TRBJ1-1	TGTGCCAGCAGCGATAATATTGTGAACACTGAAGCTTTCTTT	CASSDNIVNTEAFF
TRBV5-1	.	.	TRBJ1-3	TGCGCCAGCAGATTGAGAGGAGATGGAAACACCATATATTTT	CASRLRGDGNTIYF
TRBV4-1	.	.	TRBJ2-1	TGCGCCAGCAGCCAAGATATGTGGGCTGAGCAGTTCTTC	CASSQDMWAEQFF
TRBV4-2	.	.	TRBJ2-4	TGTGCCAGCAGCCAGGAGGGGGGGGAAAACATTCAGTACTTC	CASSQEGGENIQYF
TRBV5-1	many	.	TRBJ1-5	TGCGCCAGCAGCTCGGGTTGGGGCCAGCCCCAGCATTTT	CASSSGWGQPQHF
TRBV7-9	few	.	TRBJ2-3	TGTGCCAGCAGCTCACGACAGGACCGCACAGATACGCAGTATTTT	CASSSRQDRTDTQYF
TRBV10-3	.	.	TRBJ2-4	TGTGCCATCAGTGAGAGGGAGATTTGGAAGGGGCTAGCCAAAAACATTCAGTACTTC	CAISEREIWKGLAKNIQYF
TRBV6-1	many	TRBD1	TRBJ2-7	TGTGCCAGCAGGACAGGGGGTTATTTCGAGCAGTACTTC	CASRTGGYFEQYF
TRBV24-1	many	.	TRBJ2-7	TGTGCCACCAGCGGCGCGGATTCCTACGAGCAGTACTTC	CATSGADSYEQYF
TRBV28	.	TRBD2	TRBJ2-5	TGTGCCACCTCGCTAGCGGGGACGGTGACCCAAGAGACCCAGTACTTC	CATSLAGTVTQETQYF
TRBV27	few	.	TRBJ2-1	TGTGCCAGCAGTTTAACGGGACGCCTTTACAATGAGCAGTTCTTC	CASSLTGRLYNEQFF
TRBV6-1	.	.	TRBJ2-1	TGTGCCAGCGGCACCACTACTAGCCCACTAAGGCATGAGCAGTTCTTC	CASGTTTSPLRHEQFF
TRBV4-3	.	.	TRBJ1-4	TGCGCCAGCAGCCAAGGGTACAACTATAATGAAAAACTGTTTTTT	CASSQGYNYNEKLFF
TRBV20-1	many	.	TRBJ2-1	TGCAGTGCTAGAGGAGCGTTCAATGAGCAGTTCTTC	CSARGAFNEQFF
TRBV7-2	.	.	TRBJ2-3	TGTGCCAGCAGCCTACTGACAGGCCCAGATACGCAGTATTTT	CASSLLTGPDTQYF
TRBV2	many	.	TRBJ1-2	TGTGCCAGCAGTGAAGTGCGGCGGGGGAACCATGGCTACACCTTC	CASSEVRRGNHGYTF
TRBV19	.	TRBD2	TRBJ2-1	TGTGCCAGTAGTATCGAGGGAGGGACGGTACCCTACAATGAGCAGTTCTTC	CASSIEGGTVPYNEQFF
TRBV10-1	few	.	TRBJ2-3	TGCGCCAGCAGTGACTTTTCAGATACGCAGTATTTT	CASSDFSDTQYF
TRBV7-9	few	.	TRBJ2-2	TGTGCCAGCAGCCACCGGGACACCTTCACCGGGGAGCTGTTTTTT	CASSHRDTFTGELFF
TRBV20-1	many	.	TRBJ1-2	TGCAGTGCTAGCGACCTACAAGAACCTTATGGCTACACCTTC	CSASDLQEPYGYTF
TRBV3-1	.	.	TRBJ1-3	TGTGCCAGCAGCCAAGACAACGGTCCCGCCCGACATTTT	CASSQDNGPARHF
TRBV28	many	.	TRBJ2-1	TGTGCCAGCCTGGGCAATGAGCAGTTCTTC	CASLGNEQFF
TRBV28	many	.	TRBJ2-3	TGTGCCAGCACCCAGTCTAGCACAGATACGCAGTATTTT	CASTQSSTDTQYF
TRBV20-1	few	.	TRBJ2-7	TGCAGTGCTAGAGATGGGCAGAACTCCTACGAGCAGTACTTC	CSARDGQNSYEQYF
TRBV6-1	few	.	TRBJ2-3	TGTGCCAGCACCCCTTCGGCAAGCGGAGCCCCTACAGATACGCAGTATTTT	CASTPSASGAPTDTQYF
TRBV7-8	many	TRBD2	TRBJ2-3	TGTGCCAGCAGCTTGATTCGGACTAGCGGGAGTATTGCAGATACGCAGTATTTT	CASSLIRTSGSIADTQYF
TRBV18	many	.	TRBJ2-3	TGTGCCAGCTCACCACCGGGATCCCGAGAGGATACGCAGTATTTT	CASSPPGSREDTQYF
TRBV25-1	.	.	TRBJ2-3	TGTGCCAGCAGTTCCCCTAGAGTCCCAGATACGCAGTATTTT	CASSSPRVPDTQYF
TRBV6-1	many	.	TRBJ2-4	TGTGCCAGCACCGAGGGGGGCCTAGCCAAAAACATTCAGTACTTC	CASTEGGLAKNIQYF
TRBV2	many	TRBD2	TRBJ2-1	TGTGCCAGCACCCCTACGCGGGGGAATGATGAGCAGTTCTTC	CASTPTRGNDEQFF
TRBV20-1	many	.	TRBJ2-7	TGCAGTGCTAGTGGTGGGGGGCAGGACGAGCAGTACTTC	CSASGGGQDEQYF
TRBV6-4	few	TRBD2	TRBJ2-1	TGTGCCAGCAGTGACCCTAGCGGGGCTCCCAATGAGCAGTTCTTC	CASSDPSGAPNEQFF
TRBV20-1	.	TRBD1	TRBJ1-5	TGCAGTGCGATGACAGGGGAGGGAAGCAATCAGCCCCAGCATTTT	CSAMTGEGSNQPQHF